This T cell receptor (beta chain) was observed in a study of cytomegalovirus exposure and HLA in healthy donors. This clone was seen just once. No antigen is known for it. Study-wide results and caveats: Through in vitro validation, three CMV-associated chains were shown to be specific for CMV antigens. Links to common viral pathogens appeared, in a later analysis, for several of the most significant clusters.

Germline lookup yields CDR1 SQVTM and CDR2 ANQGSEA. Trimming removed 6 bases from V and 6 bases from J; junction bases left unmatched: 7. CDR3 length: 14 residues. The PCR was carried out with 60 Vbeta primers and 13 Jbeta primers. Sequenced by immunoSEQ multiplex PCR; TCRdb stores in-frame clones only, minus some. The sample comprises about 100,000 clones, 65% to 85% of which are singletons, and approximately 2% rests with the top ten. The chain couples TRBV29-1 to TRBJ2-3; 12 nucleotides agree with TRBD2. Sample: PBMCs. The source of this sequence is a man aged 25 to 40 in good health and CMV-seronegative. For the CDR3, the DNA is TGCAGCGTCGACCTAGCGGGGGGGCCCGATACGCAGTATTTT. Protein product: CSVDLAGGPDTQYF.